This T cell receptor beta chain was sequenced during a study of T cell changes during pregnancy in multiple sclerosis. This table comes from immunoSEQ multiplex PCR, and its TCRdb copy is limited to in-frame clones, with some not included. The data hold under 95,000 clones, with approximately 92% observed a single time. Sequenced material: peripheral blood, taken after pregnancy. This clonotype was obtained from a female donor with multiple sclerosis, enrolled in a pregnancy study.

CDR3 in amino acids: CASSRGFYGYTF. In nucleotides, the CDR3 is TGTGCCAGCAGTAGGGGCTTCTATGGCTACACCTTC. The chain combines TRBV28 with TRBJ1-2, with D maybe TRBD1 (5 bases). Germline CDR1 MDHEN, CDR2 SYDVKM. The CDR3 is made up of 12 amino acids. V was cut by 5 bases and J by 4 bases, with 8 bases left in between.